Shown below are 11 T cell receptor beta chains from a single sample sequenced in a study of blood T cell repertoires in COVID-19 (dated by TCRdb to about 2020). Receptors were amplified or captured by the immunoSEQ multiplex PCR assay. TCRdb carries this immuneACCESS record with in-frame sequences only. Its versions omit some clonotypes, under half of them owing to an unresolved V gene in the studies checked, with the rest unexplained. The sample table contains tens of thousands of clones; only one count was recorded for roughly 90% of them. The top ten constitute 15% of the sample. The sequenced material came from peripheral blood. The receptors originated from a male donor with acute or convalescent COVID-19.

The V gene is TRBV5-1, the J gene TRBJ2-7; maybe TRBD1 (6 bases). This CDR3 is built from 15 residues. Trimming left V 4 bases short and J 3 bases short, with 17 bases between. The V gene's germline CDR1 is SGHRS and CDR2 YFSETQ. The CDR3 reads CASSPRSGAIYEQYF. CDR3 DNA: TGCGCCAGCAGCCCCCGGTCAGGGGCCATCTACGAGCAGTACTTC.

This chain links TRBV7-2 with TRBJ2-3; 12 bases map to TRBD2. The trim removed 2 bases at V and 5 bases at J, leaving 8 bases unmatched. This CDR3 contains 17 residues. In germline, CDR1 is SGHTA, CDR2 FQGNSA. For the CDR3, the DNA is TGTGCCAGCAGCTTAATGGCTAGCGGGGGGGTTGGAGATACGCAGTATTTT. This sequence encodes CASSLMASGGVGDTQYF.

In this sample, this clone turned up once. J is TRBJ1-2 and V is TRBV4-2, with a possible D match to TRBD1 (5 bases). V was trimmed by 1 base and J by 4 bases, leaving 10 bases between them. This CDR3 region has 14 residues. CDR1 and CDR2 (germline): LGHNA, YNFKEQ. CDR3 in amino acids: CASSQAQRGYGYTF. DNA for the CDR3: TGTGCCAGCAGCCAAGCCCAAAGGGGCTATGGCTACACCTTC.

The chain carries TRBV15 and TRBJ2-1, with 7 bases identical to TRBD1. Germline V gene data show CDR1 as LNHNV and CDR2 as YYDKDF (reference sequence). There are 13 residues in the CDR3. Unmatched junction bases numbered 1, after V lost 0 bases and J lost 8 bases. For the CDR3, the DNA is TGTGCCACCAGCAGAGATCAGGGGGATGAGCAGTTCTTC. Its translation: CATSRDQGDEQFF.

This clone was found once. The CDR3 reads CASSLLPKLETQYF. CDR3 DNA sequence: TGTGCCAGCAGTTTATTACCGAAACTCGAGACCCAGTACTTC. V is TRBV27 and J is TRBJ2-5, with D unresolved. The ends were cut back, 1 base at V and 5 bases at J, with 11 bases in the middle. This CDR3 has 14 residues. Per the germline V gene, CDR1 is MNHEY and CDR2 is SMNVEV (reference sequence).

V is TRBV5-6 and J is TRBJ2-3; possibly TRBD2 for D (5 bases). The V end lost 4 bases, the J end lost 1 base, and 10 bases lay between the germline ends. The CDR3 length is 14 residues. The germline V gene encodes CDR1 SGHDT and CDR2 YYEEEE. This CDR3 is CASSPGWGTDTQYF. The CDR3 region has the DNA TGTGCCAGCAGCCCGGGGTGGGGCACAGATACGCAGTATTTT. Complete variable domain (other parts from reference TRBV5-6 and TRBJ2-3): DAGVTQSPTHLIKTRGQQVTLRCSPKSGHDTVSWYQQALGQGPQFIFQYYEEEERQRGNFPDRFSGHQFPNYSSELNVNALLLGDSALYLCASSPGWGTDTQYFGPGTRLTVL.

The chain is built from TRBV5-1 and TRBJ2-1; possibly TRBD2 for D (5 bases). CDR1 and CDR2 (germline): SGHRS, YFSETQ. The CDR3 is 15 amino acids. V lost 4 bases, J lost 0 bases, and 11 bases lay in between. The DNA of the CDR3 is TGCGCCAGCAGCCGCGACGAGGGCTCCTACAATGAGCAGTTCTTC. Its translation is CASSRDEGSYNEQFF.

The chain employs TRBV2 and TRBJ2-3; possible D gene TRBD2, 5 bases. V lost 2 bases and J 1 base, leaving 7 bases between the germline ends. Looked up from germline, CDR1 is SNHLY and CDR2 is FYNNEI. The CDR3 spans 14 residues. The CDR3 reads CASSESLGTDTQYF. CDR3 sequence (DNA): TGTGCCAGCAGTGAATCACTAGGCACAGATACGCAGTATTTT.

The chain combines TRBV28 with TRBJ1-5, with D perhaps TRBD1 (6 bases). Looked up from germline, CDR1 is MDHEN and CDR2 is SYDVKM. Trimming took off 6 bases at V and 6 bases at J, with 15 bases between the two ends. CDR3 length equals 14 residues. CDR3 nucleotide sequence: TGTGCCAGCAGGACAGGTTCCTGGGGTCAGCCCCAGCATTTT. It is translated as CASRTGSWGQPQHF. The variable domain in full, with the rest retrieved from reference TRBV28 and TRBJ1-5, is DVKVTQSSRYLVKRTGEKVFLECVQDMDHENMFWYRQDPGLGLRLIYFSYDVKMKEKGDIPEGYSVSREKKERFSLILESASTNQTSMYLCASRTGSWGQPQHFGDGTRLSIL.

In this sample, this clone turned up a few times. The chain employs TRBV14 and TRBJ2-3; D remains ambiguous. Germline assignment: CDR1 SGHDN and CDR2 FVKESK. V lost 0 bases and J lost 4, with 14 bases in between. The CDR3 contains 16 residues. CDR3 protein: CASSQDLVLSADTQYF. The CDR3 DNA reads as TGTGCCAGCAGCCAAGATCTAGTGCTGAGCGCAGATACGCAGTATTTT.

Written as DNA, the CDR3 is TGTGCCGCTAGCGGGGGGGCCCAAGAGACCCAGTACTTC. Translation gives CAASGGAQETQYF. This chain links TRBV28 with TRBJ2-5, with TRBD2 matching 12 bases. The V segment lost 11 bases and the J segment 1 base; nucleotides outside the gene matches: 2. The CDR3 spans 13 residues. Germline loops: CDR1 MDHEN, CDR2 SYDVKM.